The clone carrying this T cell receptor (beta chain) was counted a few times. Antigen specificity is unknown. Generated by immunoSEQ multiplex PCR, the TCRdb table keeps only in-frame clones and is missing some. The sample lists 130,000 or so clones, 70% to 90% occurring once. The length of the CDR3 is 14 residues. Trimming removed 5 bases from V and 5 bases from J; junction bases left unmatched: 6. Germline assignment: CDR1 LNHDA and CDR2 SQIVND (reference sequence). This entry is derived from a study of radiation and T cells in renal cell carcinoma. Regarding time point: baseline pretreatment blood. Treatment noted: 15 Gy SBRT to primary tumor, nephrectomy 4 weeks later. Radiation-treated patients gave blood at baseline, week 2 and week 4. The patient's renal cell carcinoma had clear cell pathology. Overall study findings and caveats: Without pretreatment biopsies, baseline tumor clonotype presence was undetermined. From baseline, blood top tumor clonotypes peaked at 2 weeks post-radiation.

Sequenced here: blood, sampled from a patient whose treatment included radiotherapy and nephrectomy. The chain joins TRBV19 to TRBJ1-2; 9 bases are a match to TRBD1. The receptor was derived from a woman aged 45-65 years with renal cell carcinoma. The CDR3 region is CASSSRDRAYGYTF. In DNA form, the CDR3 reads TGTGCCAGTAGTTCCCGGGACAGGGCTTATGGCTACACCTTC.